What follows are 24 T cell receptor beta chains derived from one specimen sequenced in a study of T cell responses to AZD1222 COVID-19 vaccine. Generated by immunoSEQ multiplex PCR, the TCRdb table keeps only in-frame clones and is missing some. The sample has about 110,000 clones; roughly nine tenths are singletons. The sequencing here drew on peripheral blood, taken 28 days after the second AZD1222 dose. These receptors all stem from an adult who received the AZD1222 COVID-19 vaccine.

The chain couples TRBV11-2 to TRBJ1-2; D remains ambiguous. CDR1 and CDR2 from the germline V gene are SGHAT and FQNNGV. V was trimmed by 5 bases and J by 9 bases, leaving 13 bases between them. CDR3 length: 12 amino acids. CDR3 in amino acids: CASSLRSQSYTF. The CDR3 DNA reads TGTGCCAGCAGCCTCAGGAGTCAAAGCTACACCTTC.

The J gene is TRBJ2-5, the V gene TRBV18, with 11 bases aligning to TRBD1. CDR1 and CDR2 (germline): KGHSH, LQKENI. The CDR3 has 16 amino acids. After removal of 4 bases from V and 5 bases from J, the junction contained 9 bases not matched to a gene. The CDR3 is CASSRSGTGGMETQYF. As DNA, the CDR3 is TGTGCCAGCTCACGATCCGGGACAGGGGGGATGGAGACCCAGTACTTC.

This chain links TRBV6-5 with TRBJ2-7; possible D gene TRBD2, 5 bases. Germline lookup yields CDR1 MNHEY and CDR2 SVGAGI. The CDR3 has 16 residues. Deletions cut 3 bases from V and 3 bases from J, with 18 bases between. DNA for the CDR3: TGTGCCAGCAGTTATCTCCCCGGGCTAGCAAGCTACGAGCAGTACTTC. Protein sequence: CASSYLPGLASYEQYF.

The genes are TRBV28 and TRBJ1-3, with TRBD1 identical over 11 bases. The CDR3 extends over 16 amino acids. CDR1 and CDR2 (germline): MDHEN, SYDVKM. V was clipped by 8 bases and J by 4 bases; unmatched bases: 10. The DNA for the CDR3 is TGTGCCAGCCGGATAGGGACAGGGGGTTGGGGAAACACCATATATTTT. Amino acids: CASRIGTGGWGNTIYF.

In its sample, this clone was seen once. The chain links TRBV5-1 to TRBJ2-7; no firm D call. Germline CDR1 SGHRS, CDR2 YFSETQ. The CDR3 has 13 amino acids. V was clipped by 2 bases and J by 0 bases, with 6 bases between them. In DNA form, the CDR3 reads TGCGCCAGCAGCTTAGCGAGCTCCTACGAGCAGTACTTC. Amino acid sequence: CASSLASSYEQYF.

This chain uses TRBV3-1 (or the pseudogene TRBV3-2) with TRBJ1-1, with a possible D match to TRBD1 (5 bases). The CDR3 length is 13 residues. Trimming cost V 6 bases and J 0 bases, with 8 bases left between them. Germline V gene data show CDR1 as LGHDT and CDR2 as YNNKEL (reference sequence). DNA for the CDR3: TGTGCCAGCAGGGGAGGGGTGAACACTGAAGCTTTCTTT. This sequence encodes CASRGGVNTEAFF.

The genes are TRBV7-3 and TRBJ2-1; a weak D match, TRBD2 (6 bases). V was clipped by 3 bases and J by 0 bases, with 9 bases between them. CDR3 length: 15 amino acids. Looked up from germline, CDR1 is SGHTA and CDR2 is FQGTGA. The DNA of the CDR3 is TGTGCCAGCAGCTTTACCGGGAGCTCCTACAATGAGCAGTTCTTC. Protein: CASSFTGSSYNEQFF.

The chain joins TRBV9 to TRBJ1-6; maybe TRBD1 (5 bases). The germline gives CDR1 SGDLS, CDR2 YYNGEE. CDR3 length: 13 amino acids. Trimming took off 4 bases at V and 14 bases at J, with 16 bases between the two ends. CDR3 amino acids: CASSPLQGWALHF. The DNA for the CDR3 is TGTGCCAGCAGCCCTCTCCAGGGTTGGGCCCTCCACTTT.

V and J are TRBV29-1 and TRBJ2-7; either TRBD1 or TRBD2 may fit D (5 bases each). The CDR3 covers 13 residues. From germline, CDR1 is SQVTM and CDR2 ANQGSEA. Trimming stripped 8 bases from V and 3 bases from J, with 17 bases between. The CDR3 DNA follows: TGCAGCCGACAGCGAGGGCCTCTCTACGAGCAGTACTTC. This gives the protein CSRQRGPLYEQYF.

The V call is TRBV15, the J call TRBJ2-1; no definite D call. Germline V gene lookup returns CDR1 LNHNV and CDR2 YYDKDF (reference sequence). CDR3 length: 15 amino acids. Trimming took 0 bases from V and 4 from J, leaving 10 bases between them. The CDR3 DNA reads TGTGCCACCAGCAGAGATAGGGATCTTTACAATGAGCAGTTCTTC. Translation gives CATSRDRDLYNEQFF.

V is TRBV7-9 and J is TRBJ2-4; either TRBD1 or TRBD2 may fit D (5 bases each). Germline V gives CDR1 SEHNR, CDR2 FQNEAQ (reference sequence). Trimming removed 4 bases from V and 6 bases from J, with 10 bases in between. The CDR3 runs to 13 residues. The CDR3 coding sequence is TGTGCCAGCAGCTCGGCTGGGGGAAACATTCAGTACTTC. Residues: CASSSAGGNIQYF.

The chain has TRBV5-1 and TRBJ1-5; D is possibly TRBD1 (6 bases). V was pared by 4 bases and J by 2 bases, with 16 bases between. Germline CDR1 and CDR2: SGHRS and YFSETQ. This CDR3 comprises 16 residues. CDR3: CASSPGGSGGNQPQHF. The CDR3 DNA is TGCGCCAGCAGCCCCGGAGGTTCAGGGGGCAATCAGCCCCAGCATTTT. Variable domain in full (rest from reference TRBV5-1 and TRBJ1-5): KAGVTQTPRYLIKTRGQQVTLSCSPISGHRSVSWYQQTPGQGLQFLFEYFSETQRNKGNFPGRFSGRQFSNSRSEMNVSTLELGDSALYLCASSPGGSGGNQPQHFGDGTRLSIL.

J is TRBJ2-3 and V is TRBV6-5; D is unclear. Germline CDR1 MNHEY, CDR2 SVGAGI. The CDR3 is 10 residues long. The germline V and J ends were trimmed by 4 bases and 9 bases, with 5 bases remaining between them. The CDR3 region has the DNA TGTGCCAGCAGTTTCACGACGCAGTATTTT. Translated: CASSFTTQYF.

The gene calls are TRBV10-3 and TRBJ1-2; D not certain. V lost 2 bases and J lost 5, with 18 bases in between. CDR1 is ENHRY and CDR2 is SYGVKD in the germline V gene. CDR3 length: 16 residues. CDR3 in DNA: TGTGCCATCAGTGAGGGTTTATTACACTGGGAGTATGGCTACACCTTC. The encoded protein is CAISEGLLHWEYGYTF.

The genes are TRBV29-1 and TRBJ2-1, with D tentatively TRBD2 (6 bases). CDR1 SQVTM and CDR2 ANQGSEA come from the germline V gene. This CDR3 is built from 15 residues. With 6 bases removed from V and 7 bases from J, the gap between germline ends came to 22 bases. The CDR3 sequence: CSVAGPFAWGNEQFF. Here the CDR3 DNA reads TGCAGCGTAGCGGGCCCATTCGCCTGGGGGAATGAGCAGTTCTTC.

This chain connects TRBV6-2 or TRBV6-3 to TRBJ2-6, with 9 bases matching TRBD1. Germline V lookup: CDR1 MNHEY, CDR2 SVGEGT. This CDR3 is 17 amino acids long. Trimming cost V 5 bases and J 2 bases; bases outside gene matches: 7. This chain's CDR3 is CASSMGQGAAGANVLTF. The CDR3, as DNA: TGTGCCAGCAGTATGGGACAGGGCGCCGCTGGGGCCAACGTCCTGACTTTC.

The chain combines TRBV19 with TRBJ1-4; D remains unclear. This CDR3 region has 14 residues. The germline V gene has CDR1 LNHDA and CDR2 SQIVND (reference sequence). V gave up 7 bases and J gave up 3 bases, with 12 bases separating them. DNA for the CDR3: TGTGCCAGTACCCTGGCACGTTCTAATGAAAAACTGTTTTTT. It is translated as CASTLARSNEKLFF. The variable domain in full, completed from reference TRBV19 and TRBJ1-4, reads DGGITQSPKYLFRKEGQNVTLSCEQNLNHDAMYWYRQDPGQGLRLIYYSQIVNDFQKGDIAEGYSVSREKKESFPLTVTSAQKNPTAFYLCASTLARSNEKLFFGSGTQLSVL.

This chain links TRBV18 with TRBJ1-3; D unclear. Trimming took off 2 bases at V and 1 base at J, with 6 bases between the two ends. Germline V CDR1 and CDR2: KGHSH, LQKENI. CDR3 length: 14 amino acids. The CDR3 region is CASSPAGSGNTIYF. The CDR3 region has the DNA TGTGCCAGCTCACCAGCGGGATCTGGAAACACCATATATTTT.

This clone was picked up a small number of times. The gene calls are TRBV19 and TRBJ1-5, with a possible D match to TRBD1 (6 bases). This CDR3 region has 15 residues. With 7 bases removed from V and 7 bases from J, the gap between germline ends came to 20 bases. Looked up from germline, CDR1 is LNHDA and CDR2 is SQIVND (reference sequence). As DNA, the CDR3 is TGTGCCAGTACTCCGGACTGGACAGTTAGACAGCCCCAGCATTTT. As protein: CASTPDWTVRQPQHF.

J is TRBJ1-6 and V is TRBV7-3, with no clear D. The CDR3 contains 14 residues. Trimming took off 0 bases at V and 10 bases at J, with 10 bases between the two ends. Germline V lookup: CDR1 SGHTA, CDR2 FQGTGA. The CDR3: CASSLTSYGSPLHF. In DNA form, the CDR3 reads TGTGCCAGCAGCTTAACGTCTTACGGGTCACCCCTCCACTTT.

This chain uses TRBV13 with TRBJ2-3; TRBD2 agrees at 8 bases. The ends lost 0 bases at V and 0 bases at J; junction bases unmatched: 11. Germline CDR1 is PRHDT and CDR2 is FYEKMQ (reference sequence). The CDR3 extends over 19 amino acids. CDR3 loop: CASSLGAEFSGTSTDTQYF. The CDR3 bases are TGTGCCAGCAGCTTAGGGGCCGAGTTTAGCGGGACTAGCACAGATACGCAGTATTTT.

V usage is TRBV7-9 and J usage is TRBJ1-4, with 10 bases identical to TRBD1. CDR3 length: 16 residues. J gave up 7 bases and V 5 bases, and 10 bases lay outside the gene matches. Germline V CDR1 and CDR2: SEHNR, FQNEAQ (reference sequence). The CDR3 DNA reads TGTGCCAGCAGCCGGAGACAGGGGGCAGTTTTTGAAAAACTGTTTTTT. This translates into CASSRRQGAVFEKLFF.

The gene calls are TRBV15 and TRBJ1-6; a possible D gene is TRBD1 (5 bases). Per the germline V gene, CDR1 is LNHNV and CDR2 is YYDKDF (reference sequence). Trimming pared 1 base from V and 9 bases from J, leaving 7 bases between. The CDR3 length is 13 residues. The CDR3 DNA follows: TGTGCCACCAGCAGAGGGGGGGGTTCACCCCTCCACTTT. It codes for CATSRGGGSPLHF. The entire variable domain, with the rest obtained from reference TRBV15 and TRBJ1-6, is as follows: DAMVIQNPRYQVTQFGKPVTLSCSQTLNHNVMYWYQQKSSQAPKLLFHYYDKDFNNEADTPDNFQSRRPNTSFCFLDIRSPGLGDTAMYLCATSRGGGSPLHFGNGTRLTVT.

The chain links TRBV10-3 to TRBJ1-1; D unclear. Germline CDR1 is ENHRY and CDR2 is SYGVKD. Between the trimmed V and J ends, which lost 10 bases and 0 bases, there was a span of 9 bases. The CDR3 runs 12 residues. The CDR3 region has the DNA TGTGCCACCCGTTCGCTGAACACTGAAGCTTTCTTT. Translation gives CATRSLNTEAFF.